Below, 10 T cell receptor beta chains from the same sample are listed, as sequenced in a study of identical twins. MiXCR, applied by TCRdb to the 5' RACE reads, yields one record per CDR3 protein. Altogether approximately 700,000 distinct CDR3 sequences are present, around 6% being singletons, with the ten largest covering roughly 1.6%. Sequenced sample: naive T cells sorted from blood. The receptors derive from a man aged 18 to 29 in good health.

This clonotype turned up a few times. This chain connects TRBV5-1 to TRBJ1-1; D unclear. The CDR3 runs to 13 residues. The germline V gene has CDR1 SGHRS and CDR2 YFSETQ. V lost 0 bases to trimming and J lost 3 bases, with 6 bases between them. The CDR3 sequence is CASSLELDTEAFF. CDR3 coding DNA: TGCGCCAGCAGCTTGGAGCTAGACACTGAAGCTTTCTTT.

This clonotype was recorded a few times. The chain links TRBV29-1 to TRBJ2-7; D perhaps matches TRBD2 (5 bases). The CDR3 sequence is 13 residues long. V lost 7 bases and J lost 2, with 15 bases in between. The germline CDR1 and CDR2 sequences are SQVTM and ANQGSEA. Here the CDR3 DNA reads TGCAGCGCCCGTCGGTCGGGAACCTACGAGCAGTACTTC. Amino acid sequence: CSARRSGTYEQYF.

This clonotype was seen only a few times. This sequence joins TRBV28 and TRBJ2-7; D call uncertain. Between the trimmed V and J ends, which lost 6 bases and 8 bases, there was a span of 11 bases. CDR3 size: 11 residues. The germline V gene encodes CDR1 MDHEN and CDR2 SYDVKM. CDR3 nucleotides: TGTGCCAGCAGCCCGCAATTTAAGCAGTACTTC. Residues: CASSPQFKQYF.

Many counts were recorded for this clonotype. The rearrangement uses TRBV20-1 and TRBJ2-5; 7 nucleotides align to TRBD2. Trimming removed 4 bases from V and 5 bases from J; junction bases left unmatched: 10. Germline CDR1 DFQATT, CDR2 SNEGSKA (reference sequence). The CDR3 contains 14 residues. CDR3 sequence (DNA): TGCAGTGCTAACAGGCGGGAGTGGATGGAGACCCAGTACTTC. It translates to CSANRREWMETQYF.

This clonotype was observed many times. The chain carries TRBV29-1 and TRBJ2-3; the match to TRBD2 covers 12 bases. V shed 8 bases and J 6 bases; nucleotides not matched to a gene: 12. The germline gives CDR1 SQVTM, CDR2 ANQGSEA. The CDR3 runs 15 residues. The CDR3 coding sequence is TGCAGCTTGAGGACTAGCGGGACGCTGGTGGATACGCAGTATTTT. Translation: CSLRTSGTLVDTQYF.

The chain has TRBV4-2 and TRBJ2-2; D is tentatively TRBD1 or TRBD2 (5 bases each). V dropped 5 bases and J dropped 4 bases, with 20 bases sitting between them. The CDR3 covers 17 residues. From germline, CDR1 is LGHNA and CDR2 YNFKEQ. The DNA of the CDR3 is TGTGCCAGCAGCGCCAGGGCGTCTGGTGCGGGCACCGGGGAGCTGTTTTTT. Encoded protein: CASSARASGAGTGELFF.

This clonotype has a count of ten or more. The chain is built from TRBV12-3 or TRBV12-4 and TRBJ2-2, with D maybe TRBD2 (6 bases). The CDR3 length is 16 residues. V was shortened by 3 bases and J by 7 bases, with 18 bases between the two germline ends. The CDR3 protein is CASSFPSETRVGELFF. Written as DNA, the CDR3 is TGTGCCAGCAGTTTTCCTTCAGAGACTAGAGTCGGGGAGCTGTTTTTT.

This clonotype was found many times. V gene TRBV4-3 combines with J gene TRBJ2-1; the match to TRBD2 covers 10 bases. The germline V gene has CDR1 LGHNA and CDR2 YSLEER. The CDR3 runs 17 residues. After removal of 6 bases from V and 8 bases from J, the junction contained 16 bases not matched to a gene. In DNA form, the CDR3 reads TGCGCCAGCAGTCCCCTAGCAGCGGGAGGGCCGTTCGATGAGCAGTTCTTC. The encoded protein is CASSPLAAGGPFDEQFF.

This clonotype appeared a single time. The V gene is TRBV18, the J gene TRBJ2-2, with 7 bases lining up with TRBD1. The CDR3 is 17 amino acids. Germline V gene sequence: CDR1 KGHSH, CDR2 LQKENI. Trimming cost V 5 bases and J 0 bases; bases outside gene matches: 9. CDR3 DNA: TGTGCCAGCTCATTGATAACCGGGACAGCGAACACCGGGGAGCTGTTTTTT. This translates into CASSLITGTANTGELFF.

In this sample, this clonotype turned up many times. This rearrangement joins TRBV20-1 to TRBJ1-4; weak D call: TRBD1 (5 bases). This CDR3 has 13 residues. Germline CDR1 and CDR2: DFQATT and SNEGSKA (reference sequence). V lost 1 base, J lost 6 bases, and 9 bases lay in between. The CDR3 loop reads CSARVPTDEKLFF. The CDR3 DNA reads as TGCAGTGCTAGAGTACCGACAGATGAAAAACTGTTTTTT.